This T cell receptor beta chain was found in a study of cytomegalovirus exposure and HLA in healthy donors (dated by TCRdb to the late 2010s). In the study overall: An earlier analysis of roughly 570 of the donors reported 276 Gb of sequence data and some 110 million unique TCR beta sequences obtained from approximately 180 million T cells. To decide whether each TCR beta V gene segment behaved as functional or pseudogenic, an earlier analysis of some 570 of the donors relied on high-throughput TCR beta sequencing. Typing coverage varied by locus: roughly 620-640 donors for A, B, C, DRB1 and DQB1; roughly 560 for DQA1; about 570 for DPA1; fewer than 480 for DPB1. To study patterns of TCR occurrence, a later analysis re-analyzed previously published TCR beta repertoires from 600 to 750 donors and added high-resolution HLA genotyping. The T cell repertoires of 666 subjects were profiled by immunosequencing and related to cytomegalovirus serostatus. The study aimed to test whether cataloging public T cell receptors could reveal signatures of past pathogen exposure. Among over 350 genotyped donors of the cohort, an average of roughly 240,000 unique TCR beta nucleotide sequences were sequenced per donor, about a sixth of them non-productive. Class I and class II HLA loci were covered by the typing at four-digit resolution. Around 320 gigabases of sequencing data and approximately 80 million unique TCR sequences were included in an early release covering several hundred HLA-typed donors. All discovery cohort repertoires had been generated on a single sequencing platform. Of the roughly 400 genotyped donors, 75% to 85% were placed in the genetic ancestry cluster associated with self-reported Caucasian donors. Four or five DR-DQ haplotypes were handled as single units for association and clustering, since linkage in the cohort was strong. Donor age, sex, ethnicity and CMV serostatus were compiled together with the repertoire data. Genome-wide SNP genotypes for about 65% of the roughly 670 donors were used in a later genetic analysis, which treated that subset as a discovery cohort. In the later analysis, no new phenotypic data were used to find candidate immune exposures; instead, reliance was placed on TCR beta sequences and their occurrence across donors. Along with the approximately 650-subject first cohort, a separate validation cohort of over a hundred different subjects was used. High-throughput TCR immunosequencing, statistical association of individual TCRs with disease status, and machine learning were combined to predict cytomegalovirus infection status. What the work shows at the level of the full study, not this receptor alone: A later analysis found that most CMV-associated TCR beta chains appeared HLA-restricted, with HLA associations seemingly driven largely by CMV exposure. The authors suggested that the approach could potentially be generalized to other disease states and immunological phenotypes. A later genetic analysis associated a missense DCLRE1C variant with V-gene and J-gene trimming of TCR beta chains, and an independent cohort replicated the association. When HLA alleles, especially DR and DQ, strongly co-occurred, TCR associations were difficult to assign to individual alleles. A cluster of highly shared sequence variants was judged likely to be a technical artifact of the sequencing pipeline. At a false discovery rate of 0.05, a later analysis linked some 18,000 TCR beta sequences to specific HLA alleles. The earlier analysis of some 560 of the donors excluded 15 to 20 rarely observed V segments, including chromosome 9 orphons, because counts were too low. Sequencing depth was assumed to be roughly uniform across donors in the presence/absence analyses, though that assumption may not hold. A further reported finding was that TCR beta sequences accurately predicted the HLA-A and HLA-B alleles for most subjects in the first cohort. A few of the identified cytomegalovirus-associated TCR beta chains were confirmed in vitro to be specific for cytomegalovirus antigens. According to a later analysis, parvovirus B19, influenza, CMV and Epstein-Barr virus appeared linked to several top co-occurrence clusters. In this cohort, only TCR beta chains were sequenced, and detectable features were limited by the absence of alpha or paired-chain data. For the cohort, immune exposure information was limited to CMV serostatus. According to a later genetic analysis, donors in an Asian-associated ancestry cluster had fewer N-insertions in productive TCRs than the approximately 670-donor mean. In a later analysis, HLA-associated TCR beta chains were found to be more clonally expanded and to have lower generation probabilities than equally common non-associated chains. Broadly in line with IMGT annotations, most TCR beta V segments showed up in productive rearrangements about 90% or about 30% of the time in an earlier analysis of several hundred of the donors. The study listed 150 to 200 TCR beta chains as associated with cytomegalovirus. In a later analysis, TCR association rates were found to vary across HLA loci, with the most associated TCRs seen for DRB1 alleles and the fewest for HLA-C alleles. Across donors, most TCR sequences were observed very rarely, whereas some public TCRs were present in many individuals. Because HLA typing was unavailable for some donors at each locus, only the typed subset was used in association tests. The classifier was reported to diagnose cytomegalovirus status with high specificity and sensitivity in both the original and validation cohorts. The 87-base-pair reads could not distinguish some IMGT-functional V segments, including TRBV6-2 and TRBV6-3, so those segments were excluded. Linkage disequilibrium might explain the correlated functional status among segregating V segments, but an unknown experimental factor could not be ruled out.

Worth noting for this clone: Its binding antigen is unknown. The input lacks base qualities; no much larger clone sits a single base away.

CDR3 length: 17 amino acids, cysteine to phenylalanine. Only CDR3 DNA remains: 51 bases, in frame from the first base. Reading the germline V gene gives CDR1 KGHSH and CDR2 LQKENI. V drops 4 bases and J drops 0 bases, leaving 18 bases in between. Libraries were built with the immunoSEQ multiplex PCR assay. A mixture of 60 forward primers for TCR Vbeta segments and 13 reverse primers for TCR Jbeta segments was used in the multiplex PCR. Amplification of the CDR3 region of rearranged TCR beta genes was performed with a multiplex PCR assay on genomic DNA. The amplified TCR beta libraries were sequenced on the Illumina HiSeq System as 87-base-pair reads. As for how the authors treated the data: In a later analysis, tens of millions of unique TCR beta chains were counted across the approximately 640 repertoires, and around 10 million of these chains were shared by at least two donors. Raw reads were error-corrected and collapsed into unique sequences with a nearest-neighbor algorithm that merged closely related sequences to remove PCR and sequencing errors. To assign V, D and J gene segments, CDR3 sequences were aligned to IMGT reference sequences. For a sequence to be retained, a match of at least six nucleotides was required to both a V gene segment and a J gene segment. Rearrangements were classified as productive when the CDR3 lacked stop codons and remained in frame with V and J, and all other rearrangements were classified as non-productive. Following IMGT convention, CDR3 was defined as the stretch from the second conserved V-encoded cysteine up to the conserved J-encoded phenylalanine. Sequences without an unambiguous match to a single V gene segment were excluded from the earlier analysis of 500 to 700 of the donors. In an earlier analysis of some 590 of the donors, a V segment was called functional when productive rearrangements were above 56.7%, and segregating when the standard deviation between donors exceeded 5%. A statistical classification framework was built for diagnosing cytomegalovirus status from the catalog of TCR beta chain sequences. A later analysis assigned V and J genes by comparing TCR nucleotide sequences with IMGT/GENE-DB human TR gene sequences. A later analysis assigned CDR3 sequences and most-parsimonious VDJ recombination scenarios with the TCRdist pipeline. A later analysis defined each TCR beta chain by its CDR3 amino acid sequence plus V-gene family, and excluded reads lacking a unique V-gene family. As a way to deal with suspected cross-contamination and a sequencing artifact, a later analysis dropped more than 500 nucleotide sequences that were highly shared and had low generation probability. A later analysis calculated a clonal expansion index for each public chain from normalized within-repertoire ranks of inferred template counts. In a later analysis, generation probabilities were computed with a VDJ recombination model fitted to out-of-frame rearrangements, and the resulting probabilities were checked against IGoR. Hypergeometric tests were used in a later analysis to score TCR-TCR, TCR-HLA and TCR-CMV co-occurrence, with a repertoire-size bias correction applied to the TCR pairs. In a later analysis, false discovery rates were estimated by permuting HLA or CMV assignments 20 times. In a later analysis, co-occurring TCRs were grouped using DBSCAN, and TCRdist sequence similarity was added for clustering within HLA-allele-positive subsets. Repertoires with fewer than 30,000 or more than 120,000 public chains were left out of co-occurrence clustering, as were five repertoires with anomalous nucleotide sharing. The table comes from immuneACCESS by way of TCRdb, which keeps in-frame sequences with V and J called. Part of the clones is missing from these tables; in studies checked, under half for an unresolved V gene and the rest for unknown reasons. V and J calls and clone size are as listed in that table; D and trimming were resolved from the DNA. The sample table shows some 150,000 clones, and less than 65% are seen once. About 2.9% of the sample rests with the top ten.

In total, around 600 healthy bone marrow donors made up the cohort. All cohort members were sampled while nominally healthy, although unrecorded immune exposures were likely present. The donor was CMV seropositive and belonged to the group of about 290 seropositive cohort members. Each donor provided a peripheral blood sample, and peripheral blood mononuclear cells were used for TCR beta sequencing. The Qiagen DNeasy Blood Extraction Kit was used to extract genomic DNA from the blood cell samples. This receptor was obtained from a woman aged 25-40 years in good health and CMV-seropositive. Sequenced: PBMCs. The chain employs TRBV18 and TRBJ1-2; matching of 6 bases hints at TRBD1 as the D gene. The sequenced DNA: TGTGCCAGCTCACGAACGACAGGCCCTATAGCTAACTATGGCTACACCTTC. Its protein product is CASSRTTGPIANYGYTF.